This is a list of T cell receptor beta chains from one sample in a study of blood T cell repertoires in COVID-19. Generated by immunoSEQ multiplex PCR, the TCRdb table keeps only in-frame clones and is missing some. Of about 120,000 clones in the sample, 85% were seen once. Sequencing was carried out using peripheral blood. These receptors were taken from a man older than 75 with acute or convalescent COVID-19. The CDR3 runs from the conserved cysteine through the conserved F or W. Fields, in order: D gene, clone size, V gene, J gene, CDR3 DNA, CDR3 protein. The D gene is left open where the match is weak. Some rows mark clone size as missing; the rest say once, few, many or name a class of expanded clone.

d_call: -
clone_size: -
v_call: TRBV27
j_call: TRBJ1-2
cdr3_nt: TGTGCCAGCAGCCGTTATGGCTACACCTTC
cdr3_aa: CASSRYGYTF

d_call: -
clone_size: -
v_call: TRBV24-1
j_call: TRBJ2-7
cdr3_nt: TGTGCCACCAGTGTCAGCGGAGGGACCTACGAGCAGTACTTC
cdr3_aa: CATSVSGGTYEQYF

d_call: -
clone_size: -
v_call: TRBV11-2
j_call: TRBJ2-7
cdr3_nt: TGTGCCAGCAGCTTAGGGAGGTCGGGCGAGCAGTACTTC
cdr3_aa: CASSLGRSGEQYF

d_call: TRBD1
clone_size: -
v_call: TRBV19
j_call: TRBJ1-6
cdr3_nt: TGTGCCAGCGAACAGGGGGCGAATTCACCCCTCCACTTT
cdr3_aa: CASEQGANSPLHF

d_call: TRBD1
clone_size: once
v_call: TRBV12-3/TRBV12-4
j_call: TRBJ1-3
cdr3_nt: TGTGCCAGCAGTGACAGGGTCCCCAACACCATATATTTT
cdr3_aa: CASSDRVPNTIYF

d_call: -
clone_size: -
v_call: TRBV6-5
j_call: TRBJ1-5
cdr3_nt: TGTGCCAGCAAGCAGGGCGCTAGCAATCAGCCCCAGCATTTT
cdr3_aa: CASKQGASNQPQHF

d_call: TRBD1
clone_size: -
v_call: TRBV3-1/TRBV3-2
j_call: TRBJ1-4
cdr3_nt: TGTGCCGTTAATAGGGACAGGGGAGAGGGAACTAATGAAAAACTGTTTTTT
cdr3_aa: CAVNRDRGEGTNEKLFF

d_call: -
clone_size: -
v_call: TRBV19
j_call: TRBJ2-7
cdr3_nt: TGTGCCAGCACCCCCGGCGGAGGACTCTACGAGCAGTACTTC
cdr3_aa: CASTPGGGLYEQYF

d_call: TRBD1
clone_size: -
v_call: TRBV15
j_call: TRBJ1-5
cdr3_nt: TGTGCCACCAGCGGGGGGACAGGCCGAAATCAGCCCCAGCATTTT
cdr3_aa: CATSGGTGRNQPQHF

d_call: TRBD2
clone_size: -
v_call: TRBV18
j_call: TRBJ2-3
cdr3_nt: TGTGCCAGCTCACCCTTGGGACTAGCGGCCCCAGATACGCAGTATTTT
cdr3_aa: CASSPLGLAAPDTQYF

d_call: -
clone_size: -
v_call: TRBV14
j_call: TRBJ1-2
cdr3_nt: TGTGCCAGCAGCCCAGGGATCGCCTATGGCTACACCTTC
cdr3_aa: CASSPGIAYGYTF

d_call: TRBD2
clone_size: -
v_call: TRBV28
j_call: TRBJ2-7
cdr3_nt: TGTGCCAGCAGTTTTGGTAGCGGGAGCTACGAGCAGTACTTC
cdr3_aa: CASSFGSGSYEQYF

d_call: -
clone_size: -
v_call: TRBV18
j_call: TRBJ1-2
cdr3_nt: TGTGCCAGCTCACCAGCCTCCCGAGGAGCTAACTATGGCTACACCTTC
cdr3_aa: CASSPASRGANYGYTF

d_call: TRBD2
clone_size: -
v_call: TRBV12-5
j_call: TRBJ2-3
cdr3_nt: TGTGCTAGTGGTTTGCCAGCTAGCGGGGGGGCAGATACGCAGTATTTT
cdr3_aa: CASGLPASGGADTQYF

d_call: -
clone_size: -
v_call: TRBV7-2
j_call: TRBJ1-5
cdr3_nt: TGTGCCAGCAGCCAGGGATGGGGGGGCAATCAGCCCCAGCATTTT
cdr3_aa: CASSQGWGGNQPQHF

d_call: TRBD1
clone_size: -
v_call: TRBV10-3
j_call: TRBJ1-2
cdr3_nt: TGTGCCATCAGGGGGGACAGGGGTTCTTATGGCTACACCTTC
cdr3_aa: CAIRGDRGSYGYTF

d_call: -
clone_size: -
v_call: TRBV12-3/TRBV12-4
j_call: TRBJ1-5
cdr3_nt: TGTGCCAGCAGTTGGAGTGCCAATCAGCCCCAGCATTTT
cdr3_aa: CASSWSANQPQHF

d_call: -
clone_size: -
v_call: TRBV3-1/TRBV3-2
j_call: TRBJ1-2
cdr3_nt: TGTGCCAGCAGCCCGCTGACAGGCGAAGGCTACACCTTC
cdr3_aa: CASSPLTGEGYTF

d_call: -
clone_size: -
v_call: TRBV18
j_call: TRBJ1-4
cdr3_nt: TGTGCCAGCTCACCAGTGACGGGTAATGAAAAACTGTTTTTT
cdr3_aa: CASSPVTGNEKLFF

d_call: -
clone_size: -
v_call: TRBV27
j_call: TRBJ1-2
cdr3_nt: TGTGCCAGCAGTTCCACATCTAACTATGGCTACACCTTC
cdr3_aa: CASSSTSNYGYTF

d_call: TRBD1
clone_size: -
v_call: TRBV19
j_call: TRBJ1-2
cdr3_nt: TGTGCCAGTACCCTCTCGGACAGGGGGTGGACTAACTATGGCTACACCTTC
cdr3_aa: CASTLSDRGWTNYGYTF

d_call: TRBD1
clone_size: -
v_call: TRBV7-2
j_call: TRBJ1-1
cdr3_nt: TGTGCCAGCAGCCAAATGGGACAGGGATACACTGAAGCTTTCTTT
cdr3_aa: CASSQMGQGYTEAFF

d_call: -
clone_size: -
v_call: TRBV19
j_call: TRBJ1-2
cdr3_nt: TGTGCCAGTAGTTCATTTTTGGCCCCGGAGGGCTATGGCTACACCTTC
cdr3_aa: CASSSFLAPEGYGYTF

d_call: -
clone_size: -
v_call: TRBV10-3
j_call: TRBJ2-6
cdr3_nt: TGTGCCATCAGTGAGTCGGACTCAGCTGGGGCCAACGTCCTGACTTTC
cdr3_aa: CAISESDSAGANVLTF

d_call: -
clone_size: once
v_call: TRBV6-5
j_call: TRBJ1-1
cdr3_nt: TGTGCCTTAATCGGGTACACTGAAGCTTTCTTT
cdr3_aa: CALIGYTEAFF

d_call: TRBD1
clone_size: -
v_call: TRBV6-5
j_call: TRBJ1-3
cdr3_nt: TGTGCCAGCAGTTCGGGACAGGGTGGAAACACCATATATTTT
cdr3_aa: CASSSGQGGNTIYF

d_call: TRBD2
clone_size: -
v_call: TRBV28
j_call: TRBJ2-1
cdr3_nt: TGTGCCAGCATTCCTAGTTGGGGTAGCGGGAGTTATGAGCAGTTCTTC
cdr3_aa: CASIPSWGSGSYEQFF

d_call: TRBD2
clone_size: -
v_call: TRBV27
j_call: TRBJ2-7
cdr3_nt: TGTGCCAGCAGAGGACTAGTTTCAGTCGACGAGCAGTACTTC
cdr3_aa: CASRGLVSVDEQYF

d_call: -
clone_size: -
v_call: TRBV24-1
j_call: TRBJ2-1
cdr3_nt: TGTGCCACCTCCGCGGGGGCTTCTAATGAGCAGTTCTTC
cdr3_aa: CATSAGASNEQFF

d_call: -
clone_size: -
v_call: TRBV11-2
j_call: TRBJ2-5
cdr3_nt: TGTGCCAGCAGCCCCTCTGTTCTGGAGACCCAGTACTTC
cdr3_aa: CASSPSVLETQYF

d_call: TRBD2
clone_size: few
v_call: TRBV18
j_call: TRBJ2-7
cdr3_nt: TGTGCCAGCTCACCCATAGCGGGAGGATCTGGAGAGCAGTACTTC
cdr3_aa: CASSPIAGGSGEQYF

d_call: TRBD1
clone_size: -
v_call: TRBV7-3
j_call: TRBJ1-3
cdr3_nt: TGTGCCAGCAGCACCCAGGGGGCCTCTGGAAACACCATATATTTT
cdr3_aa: CASSTQGASGNTIYF

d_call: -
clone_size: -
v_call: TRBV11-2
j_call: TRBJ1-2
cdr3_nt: TGTGCCAGCAGCTTAGACGGGAATTATGGCTACACCTTC
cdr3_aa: CASSLDGNYGYTF

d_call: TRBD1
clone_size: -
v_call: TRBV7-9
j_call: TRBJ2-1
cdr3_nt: TGTGCCAGCAGCTTAGCGAGGTCAGGGGGCCACAATGAGCAGTTCTTC
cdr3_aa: CASSLARSGGHNEQFF

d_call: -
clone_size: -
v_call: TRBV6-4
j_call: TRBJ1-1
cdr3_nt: TGTGCCAGCAGTGTCTTCTACGGTGTGAACACTGAAGCTTTCTTT
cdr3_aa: CASSVFYGVNTEAFF

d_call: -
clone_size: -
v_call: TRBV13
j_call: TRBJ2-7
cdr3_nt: TGTGCCAGCAGCTTGCCGGACAGTCCCTACGAGCAGTACTTC
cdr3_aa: CASSLPDSPYEQYF

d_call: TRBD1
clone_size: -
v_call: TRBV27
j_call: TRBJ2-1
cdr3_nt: TGTGCCAGCAGTAAAGAGGGACAGGGATACAATGAGCAGTTCTTC
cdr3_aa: CASSKEGQGYNEQFF

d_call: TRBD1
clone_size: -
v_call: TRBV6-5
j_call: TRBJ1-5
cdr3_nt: TGTGCCAGCAGAAAGACAGGGGCCGGCAATCAGCCCCAGCATTTT
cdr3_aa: CASRKTGAGNQPQHF

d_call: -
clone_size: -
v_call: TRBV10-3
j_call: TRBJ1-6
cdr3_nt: TGTGCCATCAGTGAGACGGACAGCCAATCACCCCTCCACTTT
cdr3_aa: CAISETDSQSPLHF

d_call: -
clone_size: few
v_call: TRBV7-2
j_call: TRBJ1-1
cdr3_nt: TGTGCCAGCAGCTTAGGAGGGCCCCCCGGCACTGAAGCTTTCTTT
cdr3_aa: CASSLGGPPGTEAFF

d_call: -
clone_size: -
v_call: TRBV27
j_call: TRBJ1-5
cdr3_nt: TGTGCCAGCAAGTCCCTCTCTGACAGGTCCCTCAATCAGCCCCAGCATTTT
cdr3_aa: CASKSLSDRSLNQPQHF

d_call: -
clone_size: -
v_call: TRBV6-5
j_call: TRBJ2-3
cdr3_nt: TGTGCCAGCAGACGCCCAGGGGAGACAGATACGCAGTATTTT
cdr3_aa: CASRRPGETDTQYF

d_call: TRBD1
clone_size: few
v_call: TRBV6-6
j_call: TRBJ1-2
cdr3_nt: TGTGCCAGCAGCACGACAGGGGACTATGGCTACACCTTC
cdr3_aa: CASSTTGDYGYTF

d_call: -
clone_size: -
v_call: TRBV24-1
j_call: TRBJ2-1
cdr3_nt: TGTGCCACCAGTGCAGGCCAGGGGCTCAATGAGCAGTTCTTC
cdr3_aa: CATSAGQGLNEQFF

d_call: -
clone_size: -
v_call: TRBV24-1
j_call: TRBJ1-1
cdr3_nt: TGTGCCACCAGTGGAGGTCGGTGGACTGAAGCTTTCTTT
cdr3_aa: CATSGGRWTEAFF

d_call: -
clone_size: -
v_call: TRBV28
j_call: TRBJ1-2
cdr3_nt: TGTGCCAGCGGCACACAGGGTTCCCATGGCTACACCTTC
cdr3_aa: CASGTQGSHGYTF

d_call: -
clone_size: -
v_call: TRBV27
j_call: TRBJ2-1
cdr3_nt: TGTGCCAGCAGTTTGGGCCCCCTCTCCTACAATGAGCAGTTCTTC
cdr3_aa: CASSLGPLSYNEQFF

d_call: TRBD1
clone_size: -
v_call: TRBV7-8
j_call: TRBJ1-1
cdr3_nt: TGTGCCAGCAGCTCCCGGACAGGGGGCTACACTGAAGCTTTCTTT
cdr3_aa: CASSSRTGGYTEAFF

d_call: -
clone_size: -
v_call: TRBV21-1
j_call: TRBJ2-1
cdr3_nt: TGTGCCAGCAGACGCCGGGACAGGTACCATGAGCAGTTCTTC
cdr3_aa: CASRRRDRYHEQFF

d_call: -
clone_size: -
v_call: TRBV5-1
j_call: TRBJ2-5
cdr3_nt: TGCGCCAGCAGCTTGACGGGAGACTACCAAGAGACCCAGTACTTC
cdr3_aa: CASSLTGDYQETQYF

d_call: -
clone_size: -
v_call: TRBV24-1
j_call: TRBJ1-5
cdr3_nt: TGTGCCACCAGTGGAGGCGGGGTGATTAGCAATCAGCCCCAGCATTTT
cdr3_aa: CATSGGGVISNQPQHF

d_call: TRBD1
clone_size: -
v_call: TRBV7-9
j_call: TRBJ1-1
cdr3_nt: TGTGCCAGCAGCTTTCCAGGGGGCGCGTACACTGAAGCTTTCTTT
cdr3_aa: CASSFPGGAYTEAFF

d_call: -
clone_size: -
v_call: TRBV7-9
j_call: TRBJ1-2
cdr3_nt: TGTGCCAGCAGCTTGGATAGGGGCGCGGAGGGCTACACCTTC
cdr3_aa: CASSLDRGAEGYTF

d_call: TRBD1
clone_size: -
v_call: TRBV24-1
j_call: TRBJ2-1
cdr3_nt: TGTGCCACCAGTGACTCGGGACAGTTAAACAATGAGCAGTTCTTC
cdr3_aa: CATSDSGQLNNEQFF

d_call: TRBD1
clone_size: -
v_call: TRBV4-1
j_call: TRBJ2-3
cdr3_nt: TGCGCCAGCAGCCAAACAGGGGCGGGAGATACGCAGTATTTT
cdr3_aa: CASSQTGAGDTQYF

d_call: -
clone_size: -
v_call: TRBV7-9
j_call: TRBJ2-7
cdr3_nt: TGTGCCAGCAGCCTCGGGGGTACAGGGGCTTACGAGCAGTACTTC
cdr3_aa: CASSLGGTGAYEQYF

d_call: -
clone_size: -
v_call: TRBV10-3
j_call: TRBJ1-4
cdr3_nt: TGTGCCATCAGTGAGAGTACAGGGTCGGAAAAACTGTTTTTT
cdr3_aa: CAISESTGSEKLFF